The sequence of this TCR beta chain was determined in a study of blood T cell repertoires in COVID-19. Losses at the gene ends were 4 bases for V and 4 bases for J; bases not matched to a gene: 10. Germline loops: CDR1 SEHNR, CDR2 FQNEAQ (reference sequence). This CDR3 contains 17 residues. Produced via immunoSEQ multiplex PCR; TCRdb's table is partial and in-frame only. Of about 200,000 clones listed, about 80% are singletons. Self-reported history from a screening survey and questionnaire set each donor's cohort. Donors in Cohort 3 who had recovered were those with two negative PCRs, healthcare professional clearance, or resolution of their symptoms.

The chain joins TRBV7-9 to TRBJ1-1; TRBD1 matches 12 bases. Sequencing used PBMCs or T cells enriched from blood (not recorded which). This clonotype originated in a middle-aged man who had recovered from COVID-19. The CDR3, as DNA: TGTGCCAGCAGCTCCCGGGGACAGGGGGCTAGAAGCACTGAAGCTTTCTTT. The encoded protein is CASSSRGQGARSTEAFF.